A single sample is the source of the 12 T cell receptor beta chains below, sequenced in a study of shared clonotypes between healthy human individuals (dated by TCRdb to 2020 to 2022). The method was the immunoSEQ multiplex PCR assay. TCRdb retrieved this table from immuneACCESS and kept in-frame rearrangements only. Not all clones are present; in checked studies, unresolved V genes account for under half, and no reason is known for the remainder. The sample data list hundreds of thousands of clones, and less than 80% of these were observed just once. Jointly, the top ten make up under 2% of the sample. The material sequenced was memory CD4+ T cells sorted from blood. The cell subset or site label, read with the paper, signifies: CD45RA-negative fraction. The origin of the receptors is a woman in her 30s in good health.

Only a few counts were recorded for this clone. V gene TRBV29-1 combines with J gene TRBJ2-1; possible D gene TRBD2, 6 bases. In germline, CDR1 is SQVTM, CDR2 ANQGSEA. V gave up 4 bases and J gave up 9 bases, with 19 bases separating them. The CDR3 covers 14 residues. CDR3 in DNA: TGCAGCGTTGCAGGGCTAGCGCCCTCGGTTGAGCAGTTCTTC. It yields the protein CSVAGLAPSVEQFF.

This chain links TRBV5-1 with TRBJ2-5, with D unresolved. V lost 0 bases and J 2 bases, leaving 11 bases between the germline ends. The CDR3 loop spans 15 amino acids. Germline loops: CDR1 SGHRS, CDR2 YFSETQ. CDR3 sequence (DNA): TGCGCCAGCAGCTTGGCCGGCGCAGGACAAGAGACCCAGTACTTC. Its protein is CASSLAGAGQETQYF.

This chain links TRBV7-6 with TRBJ2-5; 10 nucleotides align to TRBD1. The trim removed 4 bases at V and 6 bases at J, leaving 5 bases unmatched. The CDR3 spans 14 residues. Germline V CDR1 and CDR2: SGHVS, FNYEAQ. The CDR3 region is CASSWGQGQKTQYF. The DNA of the CDR3 is TGTGCCAGCAGCTGGGGACAGGGGCAAAAGACCCAGTACTTC.

The chain joins TRBV5-1 to TRBJ1-4; no definite D call. The CDR3 covers 15 residues. The V and J ends lost 4 bases and 4 bases respectively, with 14 bases between them. From germline, CDR1 is SGHRS and CDR2 YFSETQ. This chain's CDR3 is CASSRTAGVNEKLFF. CDR3 DNA: TGCGCCAGCAGCCGCACTGCCGGGGTTAATGAAAAACTGTTTTTT.

This clone was recorded only once. V gene TRBV5-1 combines with J gene TRBJ2-3; D remains unclear. The germline V and J ends were trimmed by 5 bases and 2 bases, with 12 bases remaining between them. Germline V lookup: CDR1 SGHRS, CDR2 YFSETQ. This CDR3 region has 14 residues. In DNA form, the CDR3 reads TGCGCCAGCAGGACCCATCCAACCACAGATACGCAGTATTTT. Translating it yields CASRTHPTTDTQYF.

V is TRBV28 and J is TRBJ2-7; 7 nucleotides agree with TRBD2. After removal of 3 bases from V and 7 bases from J, the junction contained 9 bases not matched to a gene. This CDR3 comprises 14 residues. The germline V gene has CDR1 MDHEN and CDR2 SYDVKM. The CDR3 spells CASSFASGKWEQYF. CDR3 DNA: TGTGCCAGCAGTTTCGCTAGCGGAAAGTGGGAGCAGTACTTC.

V usage is TRBV7-2 and J usage is TRBJ2-5; TRBD1 might be the D (6 bases). The better agreement between TRBJ2-7 and the DNA end casts doubt on the J call. The CDR3 runs 13 residues. Germline CDR1 and CDR2: SGHTA and FQGNSA. The CDR3 coding sequence is TGTGCCAGCAGATCTCAGGGGTTGCGCGAGCAGTACTTC. Its protein is CASRSQGLREQYF.

V gene TRBV19 combines with J gene TRBJ1-1; maybe TRBD1 (6 bases). CDR3 size: 11 residues. CDR1 and CDR2 from the germline V gene are LNHDA and SQIVND (reference sequence). V lost 6 bases to trimming and J lost 6 bases, with 8 bases between them. CDR3 region: CASRGGPEAFF. For the CDR3, the DNA is TGTGCCAGTAGGGGGGGGCCTGAAGCTTTCTTT.

V usage is TRBV30 and J usage is TRBJ2-1, with TRBD2 identical over 16 bases. The CDR3 is 16 amino acids. The germline CDR1 and CDR2 sequences are GTSNPN and SVGIG (reference sequence). The junction had 7 bases not matched to a gene; V was cut back by 4 bases and J by 7 bases. CDR3 in DNA: TGTGCCTGGACTCCGGGACTAGCGGGAGGGGTTAATGAGCAGTTCTTC. This sequence encodes CAWTPGLAGGVNEQFF.

The rearrangement joins TRBV7-8 to TRBJ2-2; 8 bases are a match to TRBD2. CDR3 size: 14 residues. Germline loops: CDR1 SGHVS, CDR2 FQNEAQ. V was pared by 6 bases and J by 4 bases, with 4 bases of the junction left unmatched. CDR3 nucleotide sequence: TGTGCCAGCAGGGGACTAGGTCCCACCGGGGAGCTGTTTTTT. The encoded protein is CASRGLGPTGELFF.

The rearrangement joins TRBV7-2 to TRBJ1-2, with D unresolved. Germline-derived CDR1 and CDR2 are SGHTA and FQGNSA. The CDR3 consists of 12 residues. Trimming pared 5 bases from V and 7 bases from J, leaving 11 bases between. CDR3 bases: TGTGCCAGCAGCCAAGATTGGGCTGGCTACACCTTC. Its protein is CASSQDWAGYTF.

The J gene is TRBJ2-3, the V gene TRBV10-3; 7 nucleotides agree with TRBD2. Germline CDR1 is ENHRY and CDR2 is SYGVKD. The CDR3 spans 15 residues. Trimming cost V 6 bases and J 7 bases; bases outside gene matches: 13. The CDR3: CAISVGGSERHTQYF. The CDR3 DNA reads as TGTGCCATCAGCGTGGGCGGGAGCGAACGGCATACGCAGTATTTT.